This T cell receptor beta chain was captured by sequencing in a study of OX40 agonist ivuxolimab in advanced cancers. Looking at the study overall: The study gave patients intravenous ivuxolimab at 0.01 to 10 mg/kg every 2 weeks.

This clone is categorized as medium-sized. TCRdb's table, derived via immunoSEQ multiplex PCR, lists solely in-frame clones and lacks some. The sample has 10,000 to 15,000 clones, around 76% seen once. The sequences come from CD4+ or CD8+ T cells sorted from blood, collected in a trial of the OX40 agonist ivuxolimab. This receptor was taken from an adult with an advanced solid tumor such as melanoma, head and neck, liver or kidney cancer.

DNA of the CDR3: TGTGCCAGCAGCCTCAGTGGGGAAACCGGGGAGCTGTTTTTT. Translated, it gives CASSLSGETGELFF. V is TRBV13 and J is TRBJ2-2; D uncertain. This CDR3 has 14 residues. The germline CDR1 and CDR2 sequences are PRHDT and FYEKMQ (reference sequence). V lost 5 bases and J 5 bases, leaving 12 bases between the germline ends.